The clone carrying this T cell receptor beta chain was counted a single time. Its antigen is unidentified. Germline V lookup: CDR1 SNHLY, CDR2 FYNNEI. The CDR3 runs to 14 residues. The ends were cut back, 3 bases at V and 0 bases at J, with 8 bases in the middle. The data derive from a study of OX40 agonist ivuxolimab in advanced cancers. Study-wide context: Prior checkpoint blockade (anti-PD-1, anti-PD-L1 or anti-CTLA-4) was permitted; 40% had it. There were three patients with partial responses, one having hepatocellular carcinoma and two cutaneous melanoma. Study-wide points: Blood T cells, both CD4+ and CD8+, expanded clonally by week 6 at 0.1 to 3.0 mg/kg. Compared with CD4+, CD8+ T cells on average had more expanded clones.

Data came from immunoSEQ multiplex PCR; TCRdb stores just in-frame clones and leaves some out. This sample has fewer than 80,000 clones, with 86% found just once. The J gene is TRBJ1-1, the V gene TRBV2, with D hard to call. The material was CD4+ or CD8+ T cells sorted from blood, obtained in a trial of the OX40 agonist ivuxolimab. The clonotype originates from an adult with an advanced solid tumor such as melanoma, head and neck, liver or kidney cancer. In DNA, the CDR3 is TGTGCCAGCAGTGACTTCAGCCTGAACACTGAAGCTTTCTTT. Its translation: CASSDFSLNTEAFF.